What follows is one T cell receptor beta chain and its context. Its specificity is not known. The data stem from a study of spatial heterogeneity in lung cancer. Trimming took off 1 base at V and 10 bases at J, with 10 bases between the two ends. Germline loops: CDR1 MGHRA, CDR2 YSYEKL. The CDR3 is 12 residues long. Every individual TCR cDNA molecule carried its own unique molecular identifier, which allowed correction of PCR and sequencing errors. TCRdb itself ran the 5' RACE reads through MiXCR, one entry per CDR3 protein. The data contain fewer than 7,500 distinct CDR3 sequences, around 21% of them singletons. Findings and caveats of the study: Detection of ubiquitous tumor TCRs in blood was higher at resection than follow-up.

Time point given: sample taken at primary tumor resection. The input material, whole RNA from tumor, nontumor lung or frozen PBMC, was sequenced unsorted. The donor population consisted of some 70 patients with untreated, early-stage non-small cell lung cancer. The material sequenced was PBMCs, taken at surgery. The chain carries TRBV4-1 and TRBJ1-1, with D possibly TRBD1 on 6 matching bases. This TCR was recovered from a female donor with early-stage non-small cell lung cancer. The CDR3, as DNA: TGCGCCAGCAGCCAAGGGGTAGGGGGAGCTTTCTTT. Its protein is CASSQGVGGAFF.